This TCR beta chain was recovered during a study of CD4 T cells in relation to SARS-CoV-2 and coronaviruses. On the study more broadly: Controls used an HIV-1 Nef peptide pool or no peptide. Study findings and constraints: Roughly 69% of donors had memory CD4+ clonotypes crossrecognizing SARS-CoV-2 and common cold coronavirus spike.

Libraries were prepared by immunoSEQ multiplex PCR; TCRdb keeps only in-frame clonotypes and omits some of them. The table shows some 16,000 clones, with 65% to 85% occurring only once. Points on this clone: Its antigen is unknown.

The unexposed donors gave CD4+ T cells in 2011-2018, prior to COVID-19. After roughly 9 days of culture, CD4+ T cells were isolated. Cells permitting, SARS-CoV-2 S/N and four cold-coronavirus spikes were tested on unexposed-donor CD4+ T cells. Half the medium was replaced with IL-2 medium on days 3 and 7. The sequence came from a human donor in good health. The sequenced sample consisted of CD4+ T cells from PBMCs, cultured in vitro.

The DNA for the CDR3 is TGCAGCGTTGGAGAATACGAGCAGTACTTC. This sequence encodes CSVGEYEQYF. The chain has TRBV29-1 and TRBJ2-7; D is undetermined. The V and J ends lost 4 bases and 4 bases respectively, with 5 bases between them. The CDR3 contains 10 residues. CDR1 is SQVTM, CDR2 ANQGSEA, per germline.